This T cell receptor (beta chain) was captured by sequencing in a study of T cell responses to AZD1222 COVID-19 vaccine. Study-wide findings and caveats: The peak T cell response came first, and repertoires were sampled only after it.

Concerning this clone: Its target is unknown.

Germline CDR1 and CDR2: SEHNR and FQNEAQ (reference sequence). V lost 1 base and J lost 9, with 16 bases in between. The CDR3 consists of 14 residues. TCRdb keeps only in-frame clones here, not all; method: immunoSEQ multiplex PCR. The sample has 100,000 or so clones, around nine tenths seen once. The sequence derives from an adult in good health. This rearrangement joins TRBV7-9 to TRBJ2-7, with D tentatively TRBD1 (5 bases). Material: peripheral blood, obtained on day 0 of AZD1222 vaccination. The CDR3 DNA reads TGTGCCAGCAGCTTAGGGGGCAACAGTTGGATGCAGTACTTC. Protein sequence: CASSLGGNSWMQYF.